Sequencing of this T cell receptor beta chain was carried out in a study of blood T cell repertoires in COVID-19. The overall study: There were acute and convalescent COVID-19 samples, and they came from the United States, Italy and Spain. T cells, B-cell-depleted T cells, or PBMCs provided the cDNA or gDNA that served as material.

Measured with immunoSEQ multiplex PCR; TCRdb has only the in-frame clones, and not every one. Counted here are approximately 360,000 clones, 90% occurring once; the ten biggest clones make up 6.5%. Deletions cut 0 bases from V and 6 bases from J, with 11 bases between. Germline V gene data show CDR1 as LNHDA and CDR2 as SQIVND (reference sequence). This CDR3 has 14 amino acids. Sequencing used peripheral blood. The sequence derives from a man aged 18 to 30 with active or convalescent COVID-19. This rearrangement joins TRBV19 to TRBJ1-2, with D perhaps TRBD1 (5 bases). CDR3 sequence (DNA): TGTGCCAGTAGTATAGATCAGGGATGGGATGGCTACACCTTC. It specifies CASSIDQGWDGYTF.